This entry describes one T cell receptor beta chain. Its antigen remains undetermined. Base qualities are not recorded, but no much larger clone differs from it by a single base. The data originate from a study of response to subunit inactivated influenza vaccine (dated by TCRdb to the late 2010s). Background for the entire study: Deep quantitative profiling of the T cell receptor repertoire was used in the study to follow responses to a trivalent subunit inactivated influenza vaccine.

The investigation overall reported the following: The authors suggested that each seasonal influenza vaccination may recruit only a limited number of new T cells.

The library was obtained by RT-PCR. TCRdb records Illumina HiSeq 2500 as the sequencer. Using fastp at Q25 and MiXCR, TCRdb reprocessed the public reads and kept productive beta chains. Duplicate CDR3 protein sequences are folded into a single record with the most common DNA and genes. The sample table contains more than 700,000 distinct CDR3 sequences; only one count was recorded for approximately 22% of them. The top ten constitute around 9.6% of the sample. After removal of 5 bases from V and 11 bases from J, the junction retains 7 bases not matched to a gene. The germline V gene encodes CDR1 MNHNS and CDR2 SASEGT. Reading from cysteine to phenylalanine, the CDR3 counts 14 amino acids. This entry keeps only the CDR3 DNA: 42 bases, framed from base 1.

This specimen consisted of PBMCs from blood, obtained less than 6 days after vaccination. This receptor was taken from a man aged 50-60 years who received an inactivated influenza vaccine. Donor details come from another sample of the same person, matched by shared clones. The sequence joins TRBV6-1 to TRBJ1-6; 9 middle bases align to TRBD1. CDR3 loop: CASSRDRATPPLHF. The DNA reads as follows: TGTGCCAGCAGTCGGGACAGGGCAACCCCACCCCTCCACTTT.